The next 26 T cell receptor beta chains were all read from a single sample in a study of T cells after yellow fever vaccination. Using its own MiXCR run on the 5' RACE reads, TCRdb lists one record per CDR3 protein. Of about 300,000 distinct CDR3 sequences in the sample, approximately 8% are singletons; the top ten hold around 3.5%. Source: CD4+ T cells sorted from PBMCs, taken 5 days after the yellow fever booster vaccination. All receptors come from a man younger than 30 who received the YFV17D yellow fever vaccine.

The sample holds many counts of this clonotype. A much more abundant neighbour one base away suggests this may be a read error. This chain's CDR3 is CASSYEETQYF. The CDR3, as DNA: TGTGCCAGCAGCTACGAAGAGACCCAGTACTTC. The chain uses TRBV7-9 and TRBJ2-5; D unclear. The V end was cut by 4 bases, the J end by 3 bases, with 3 bases between. The CDR3 consists of 11 residues. Germline V CDR1 and CDR2: SEHNR, FQNEAQ (reference sequence).

This clonotype has more than one count but fewer than ten. The genes are TRBV6-2 or TRBV6-3 and TRBJ2-5; no clear D gene. V lost 2 bases and J 5 bases, leaving 6 bases between the germline ends. There are 12 residues in the CDR3. Germline loops: CDR1 MNHEY, CDR2 SVGEGT. CDR3 bases: TGTGCCAGCAGTTACGAGGTGGAGACCCAGTACTTC. Its protein is CASSYEVETQYF.

The chain uses TRBV20-1 and TRBJ2-4, with D perhaps being TRBD1 or TRBD2 (5 bases each). The germline V gene has CDR1 DFQATT and CDR2 SNEGSKA (reference sequence). The CDR3 has 13 residues. V was clipped by 5 bases and J by 8 bases, with 16 bases between them. CDR3 in DNA: TGCAGTGCTGATGGGGAGCAGGGTGACATTCAGTACTTC. It is translated as CSADGEQGDIQYF.

The V call is TRBV7-9, the J call TRBJ1-1; D might be TRBD1 (6 bases). The germline V and J ends were trimmed by 7 bases and 1 base, with 13 bases remaining between them. The CDR3 has 14 residues. Germline V gene sequence: CDR1 SEHNR, CDR2 FQNEAQ (reference sequence). DNA of the CDR3: TGTGCCAGCACCTCGAGGGGGGCGAACACTGAAGCTTTCTTT. Its protein product is CASTSRGANTEAFF.

This clonotype was detected only a few times. The chain carries TRBV7-9 and TRBJ2-1, with 10 bases lining up with TRBD2. This CDR3 is built from 14 residues. V lost 2 bases and J lost 13; bases outside the gene matches: 8. From germline, CDR1 is SEHNR and CDR2 FQNEAQ (reference sequence). The CDR3 coding sequence is TGTGCCAGCAGCTTACGGGGACTAGCGAGGGATCAGTTCTTC. Translated: CASSLRGLARDQFF.

This clonotype was counted only a few times. V usage is TRBV29-1 and J usage is TRBJ1-2, with TRBD1 matching 11 bases. V was clipped by 3 bases and J by 0 bases; unmatched bases: 6. Germline V CDR1 and CDR2: SQVTM, ANQGSEA. The CDR3 contains 16 residues. The CDR3 DNA reads TGCAGCGTTGAGGCGGGACAGGGGGGAGCTAACTATGGCTACACCTTC. This sequence encodes CSVEAGQGGANYGYTF. Full variable domain (missing parts from reference TRBV29-1 and TRBJ1-2): SAVISQKPSRDICQRGTSLTIQCQVDSQVTMMFWYRQQPGQSLTLIATANQGSEATYESGFVIDKFPISRPNLTFSTLTVSNMSPEDSSIYLCSVEAGQGGANYGYTFGSGTRLTVV.

This clonotype showed up just a few times. The V and J genes are TRBV5-1 and TRBJ2-7; D is unresolved. CDR1 is SGHRS and CDR2 is YFSETQ in the germline V gene. This CDR3 comprises 14 residues. V lost 4 bases to trimming and J lost 0 bases, with 11 bases between them. CDR3 nucleotide sequence: TGCGCCAGCAGCGGAAACGAGAACTCCTACGAGCAGTACTTC. Translating gives CASSGNENSYEQYF. Drawing the rest from reference TRBV5-1 and TRBJ2-7, the complete variable domain is KAGVTQTPRYLIKTRGQQVTLSCSPISGHRSVSWYQQTPGQGLQFLFEYFSETQRNKGNFPGRFSGRQFSNSRSEMNVSTLELGDSALYLCASSGNENSYEQYFGPGTRLTVT.

The V and J genes are TRBV6-2 or TRBV6-3 and TRBJ1-2, with D uncertain. The germline V gene encodes CDR1 MNHEY and CDR2 SVGEGT. Trimming pared 3 bases from V and 4 bases from J, leaving 12 bases between. The CDR3 contains 14 residues. The CDR3 DNA reads TGTGCCAGCAGTTATTTCGGCAGCGGCTATGGCTACACCTTC. It encodes CASSYFGSGYGYTF.

This clonotype was detected ten times or more. The gene calls are TRBV7-7 and TRBJ2-5; D may correspond to TRBD1 or TRBD2 (5 bases each). V was cut by 1 base and J by 5 bases, with 14 bases left in between. Germline loops: CDR1 SSHAT, CDR2 FNYEAQ (reference sequence). The CDR3 contains 15 residues. This CDR3 reads CASSLGGGYPETQYF. In DNA form, the CDR3 reads TGTGCCAGCAGCTTAGGTGGGGGATACCCCGAGACCCAGTACTTC.

This clonotype was counted at least ten times. This sequence joins TRBV7-2 and TRBJ1-4, with 11 bases fitting TRBD1. This CDR3 is 17 amino acids long. The trim removed 5 bases at V and 10 bases at J, leaving 15 bases unmatched. CDR1 and CDR2 from the germline V gene are SGHTA and FQGNSA. CDR3: CASSRGRVRTGGGKLFF. The CDR3 nucleotides are TGTGCCAGCAGCCGAGGCCGAGTGAGGACAGGGGGCGGAAAACTGTTTTTT.

This clonotype occurred many times. The rearrangement links TRBV20-1 to TRBJ2-1; 9 bases are a match to TRBD1. The V segment lost 6 bases and the J segment 0 bases; nucleotides outside the gene matches: 6. This CDR3 has 15 residues. The germline V gene encodes CDR1 DFQATT and CDR2 SNEGSKA (reference sequence). The CDR3 coding sequence is TGCAGTGCCCTAGGACAGGGGAGCTCCTACAATGAGCAGTTCTTC. This gives the protein CSALGQGSSYNEQFF.

This clonotype has a handful of counts. The chain employs TRBV14 and TRBJ2-1, with D perhaps matching TRBD2 (7 bases). CDR3 length: 14 amino acids. V lost 2 bases, J lost 8 bases, and 13 bases lay in between. Germline CDR1 reads SGHDN; CDR2 reads FVKESK. The CDR3 DNA is TGTGCCAGCAGCCAACGGGCGGGGGCGGATGAGCAGTTCTTC. It is translated as CASSQRAGADEQFF. Looking up the rest from reference TRBV14 and TRBJ2-1 gives the full variable domain: EAGVTQFPSHSVIEKGQTVTLRCDPISGHDNLYWYRRVMGKEIKFLLHFVKESKQDESGMPNNRFLAERTGGTYSTLKVQPAELEDSGVYFCASSQRAGADEQFFGPGTRLTVL.

The sample holds a few counts of this clonotype. The V call is TRBV5-1, the J call TRBJ1-2; D gene ambiguous. The germline V and J ends were trimmed by 4 bases and 8 bases, with 15 bases remaining between them. The CDR3 is made up of 13 amino acids. Germline lookup yields CDR1 SGHRS and CDR2 YFSETQ. The CDR3 sequence: CASSPYFTRGYTF. The CDR3 DNA reads TGCGCCAGCAGCCCCTATTTTACCCGGGGCTACACCTTC.

This clonotype appeared a few times. J is TRBJ1-1 and V is TRBV6-6; D unclear. The CDR3 runs 12 residues. The germline gives CDR1 MNHNY, CDR2 SVGAGI (reference sequence). V dropped 5 bases and J dropped 6 bases, with 10 bases sitting between them. As DNA, the CDR3 is TGTGCCAGCAGTCTCGACCACCCTGAAGCTTTCTTT. Translated: CASSLDHPEAFF.

The chain has TRBV20-1 and TRBJ2-3; 11 bases fit TRBD2. There are 13 residues in the CDR3. With 6 bases clipped from V and 6 bases from J, the junction kept 5 bases outside the gene matches. Germline V gene data show CDR1 as DFQATT and CDR2 as SNEGSKA (reference sequence). CDR3 bases: TGCAGTGCCCTAGCGGGGGGATCGGATACGCAGTATTTT. Protein product: CSALAGGSDTQYF.

This clonotype appeared a few times. J is TRBJ2-1 and V is TRBV5-1; the match to TRBD2 covers 7 bases. Germline V lookup: CDR1 SGHRS, CDR2 YFSETQ. The CDR3 is 14 residues long. Trimming at V came to 2 bases and at J to 4 bases, leaving 3 bases not matched to a gene. The CDR3 spells CASSFGGGYNEQFF. The CDR3 DNA reads TGCGCCAGCAGCTTTGGGGGGGGATACAATGAGCAGTTCTTC.

This clonotype was recorded a few times. The CDR3 region is CSVKQGAGYGYTF. The CDR3 DNA reads TGCAGTGTTAAACAGGGGGCTGGCTATGGCTACACCTTC. The chain links TRBV20-1 to TRBJ1-2, with 9 bases aligning to TRBD1. The V and J ends lost 7 bases and 4 bases, in that order; junction bases with no gene match: 7. The germline gives CDR1 DFQATT, CDR2 SNEGSKA (reference sequence). The CDR3 loop spans 13 amino acids.

This chain joins TRBV3-1 and TRBJ2-5; D remains ambiguous. CDR1 is LGHDT, CDR2 YNNKEL, per germline (reference sequence). V was clipped by 1 base and J by 5 bases, with 8 bases between them. This CDR3 contains 13 residues. This CDR3 is CASSQGRAETQYF. The CDR3 DNA reads as TGTGCCAGCAGCCAAGGTAGAGCGGAGACCCAGTACTTC.

This clonotype was recorded a few times. V is TRBV7-3 and J is TRBJ2-3, with 10 bases that match TRBD2. The length of the CDR3 is 15 residues. V lost 3 bases, J lost 6 bases, and 6 bases stayed unmatched. CDR1 is SGHTA, CDR2 FQGTGA, per germline. DNA for the CDR3: TGTGCCAGCAGCTTTGGACTAGCGGCGGCTGATACGCAGTATTTT. It codes for CASSFGLAAADTQYF.

The chain recombines TRBV19 with TRBJ2-3; TRBD1 is a possible D gene (6 bases). The ends were cut back, 3 bases at V and 4 bases at J, with 11 bases in the middle. CDR1 is LNHDA and CDR2 is SQIVND in the germline V gene (reference sequence). This CDR3 has 14 amino acids. CDR3: CASSMGRGADTQYF. For the CDR3, the DNA is TGTGCCAGTAGTATGGGCAGGGGCGCAGATACGCAGTATTTT.

This chain uses TRBV10-3 with TRBJ2-5, with D possibly being TRBD1 or TRBD2 (5 bases each). V shed 5 bases and J shed 4 bases, with 17 bases lying between them. The CDR3 consists of 15 residues. From germline, CDR1 is ENHRY and CDR2 SYGVKD. The CDR3 DNA follows: TGTGCCATCAGTAGTGGGGGTTCGTGGGGAGAGACCCAGTACTTC. This sequence encodes CAISSGGSWGETQYF.

This clonotype was seen ten or more times. The chain uses TRBV4-2 and TRBJ2-3; tentative D call: TRBD2 (6 bases). Germline lookup yields CDR1 LGHNA and CDR2 YNFKEQ. This CDR3 is built from 16 residues. V dropped 5 bases and J dropped 0 bases, with 15 bases sitting between them. The CDR3 here is CASSAWDSTSTDTQYF. CDR3 coding DNA: TGTGCCAGCAGCGCCTGGGACTCCACTAGCACAGATACGCAGTATTTT.

The gene calls are TRBV3-1 and TRBJ2-1, with 8 positions matching TRBD2. V lost 3 bases to trimming and J lost 10 bases; unmatched junction nucleotides: 8. Germline V CDR1 and CDR2: LGHDT, YNNKEL (reference sequence). This CDR3 comprises 14 residues. The CDR3 is CASSQPGTRYEQFF. In DNA, the CDR3 is TGTGCCAGCAGCCAGCCCGGGACTAGGTACGAGCAGTTCTTC.

V gene TRBV5-4 combines with J gene TRBJ1-6, with 11 bases matching TRBD1. The CDR3 consists of 15 residues. CDR1 SGHNT and CDR2 YYREEE come from the germline V gene (reference sequence). The V and J ends lost 4 bases and 11 bases, in that order; junction bases with no gene match: 8. CDR3 region: CASSQGTGGRAPLHF. The DNA of the CDR3 is TGTGCCAGCAGCCAAGGGACAGGGGGTAGGGCACCCCTCCACTTT. Drawing the rest from reference TRBV5-4 and TRBJ1-6, the complete variable domain is ETGVTQSPTHLIKTRGQQVTLRCSSQSGHNTVSWYQQALGQGPQFIFQYYREEENGRGNFPPRFSGLQFPNYSSELNVNALELDDSALYLCASSQGTGGRAPLHFGNGTRLTVT.

This chain joins TRBV5-6 and TRBJ2-2, with a tentative D call TRBD2 (5 bases). The germline CDR1 and CDR2 sequences are SGHDT and YYEEEE. The CDR3 spans 16 residues. Trimming cost V 2 bases and J 1 base, with 12 bases left between them. The CDR3 DNA reads as TGTGCCAGCAGCTTCACGCCAAGCGGGAACACCGGGGAGCTGTTTTTT. Translated, it gives CASSFTPSGNTGELFF. Combining the CDR3 with reference TRBV5-6 and TRBJ2-2 gives the whole variable domain DAGVTQSPTHLIKTRGQQVTLRCSPKSGHDTVSWYQQALGQGPQFIFQYYEEEERQRGNFPDRFSGHQFPNYSSELNVNALLLGDSALYLCASSFTPSGNTGELFFGEGSRLTVL.

This chain connects TRBV5-1 to TRBJ2-5; maybe TRBD1 (5 bases). The CDR3 extends over 13 amino acids. The V and J ends lost 3 bases and 3 bases respectively, with 9 bases between them. Germline V CDR1 and CDR2: SGHRS, YFSETQ. The CDR3 reads CASSSPDKETQYF. The CDR3 DNA reads TGCGCCAGCAGCTCACCGGACAAAGAGACCCAGTACTTC.